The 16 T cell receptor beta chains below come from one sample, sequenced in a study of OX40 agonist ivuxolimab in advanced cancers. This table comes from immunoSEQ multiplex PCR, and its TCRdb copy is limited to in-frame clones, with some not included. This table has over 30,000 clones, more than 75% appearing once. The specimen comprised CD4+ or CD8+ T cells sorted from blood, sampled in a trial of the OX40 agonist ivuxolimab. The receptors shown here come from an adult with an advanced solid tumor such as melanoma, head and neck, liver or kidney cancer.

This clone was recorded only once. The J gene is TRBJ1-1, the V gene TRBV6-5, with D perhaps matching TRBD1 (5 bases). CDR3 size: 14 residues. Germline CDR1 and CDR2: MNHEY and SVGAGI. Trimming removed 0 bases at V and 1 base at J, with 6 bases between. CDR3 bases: TGTGCCAGCAGTTACTCTAGGGGGAACACTGAAGCTTTCTTT. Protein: CASSYSRGNTEAFF.

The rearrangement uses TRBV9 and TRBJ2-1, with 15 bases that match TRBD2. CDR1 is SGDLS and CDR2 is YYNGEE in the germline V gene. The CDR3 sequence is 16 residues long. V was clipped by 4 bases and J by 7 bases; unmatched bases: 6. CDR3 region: CASSIYGTSGRNEQFF. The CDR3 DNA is TGTGCCAGCAGCATCTACGGGACTAGCGGGAGGAATGAGCAGTTCTTC.

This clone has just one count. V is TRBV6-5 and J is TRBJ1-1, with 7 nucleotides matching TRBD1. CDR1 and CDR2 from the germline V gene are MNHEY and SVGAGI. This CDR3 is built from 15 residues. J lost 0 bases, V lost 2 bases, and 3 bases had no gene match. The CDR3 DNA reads TGTGCCAGCAGTTACACAGGGGCCCTGAACACTGAAGCTTTCTTT. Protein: CASSYTGALNTEAFF.

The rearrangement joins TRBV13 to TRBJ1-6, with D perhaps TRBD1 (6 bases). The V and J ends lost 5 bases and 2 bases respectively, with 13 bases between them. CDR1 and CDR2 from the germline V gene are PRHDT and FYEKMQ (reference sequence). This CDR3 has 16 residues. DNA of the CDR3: TGTGCCAGCAGCCAAAATGACAGGACCTATAATTCACCCCTCCACTTT. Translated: CASSQNDRTYNSPLHF.

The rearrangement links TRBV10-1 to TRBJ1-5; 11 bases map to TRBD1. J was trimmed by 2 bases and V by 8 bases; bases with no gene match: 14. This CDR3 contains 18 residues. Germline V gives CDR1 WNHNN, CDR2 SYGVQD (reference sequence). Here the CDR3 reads CASQNSGQGAGGNQPQHF. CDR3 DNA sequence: TGCGCCAGCCAGAATAGTGGACAGGGGGCTGGGGGCAATCAGCCCCAGCATTTT.

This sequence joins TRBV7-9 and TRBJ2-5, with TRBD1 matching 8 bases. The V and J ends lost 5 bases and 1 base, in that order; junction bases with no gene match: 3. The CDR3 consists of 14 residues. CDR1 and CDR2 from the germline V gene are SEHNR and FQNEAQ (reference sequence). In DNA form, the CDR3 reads TGTGCCAGCAGCCCCGGACAGGGCCAAGAGACCCAGTACTTC. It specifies CASSPGQGQETQYF.

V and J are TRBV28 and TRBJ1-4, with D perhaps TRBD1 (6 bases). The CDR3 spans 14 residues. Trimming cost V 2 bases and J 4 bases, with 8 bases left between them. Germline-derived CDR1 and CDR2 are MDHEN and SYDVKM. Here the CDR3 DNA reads TGTGCCAGCAGTTTAGAACAGGGTAATGAAAAACTGTTTTTT. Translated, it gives CASSLEQGNEKLFF.

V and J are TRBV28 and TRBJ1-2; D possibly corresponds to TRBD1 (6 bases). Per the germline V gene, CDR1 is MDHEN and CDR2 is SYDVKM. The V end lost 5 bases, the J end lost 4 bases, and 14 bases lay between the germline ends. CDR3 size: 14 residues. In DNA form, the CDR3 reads TGTGCCAGCAGTCTACCAGGGGTCCGCTATGGCTACACCTTC. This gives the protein CASSLPGVRYGYTF.

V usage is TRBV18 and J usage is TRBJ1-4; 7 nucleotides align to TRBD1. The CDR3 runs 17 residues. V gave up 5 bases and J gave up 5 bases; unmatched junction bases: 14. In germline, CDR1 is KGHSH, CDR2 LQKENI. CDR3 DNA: TGTGCCAGCTCAATACGGGATTCGGGACAGTTAAATGAAAAACTGTTTTTT. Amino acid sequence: CASSIRDSGQLNEKLFF. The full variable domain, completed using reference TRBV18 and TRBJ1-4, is NAGVMQNPRHLVRRRGQEARLRCSPMKGHSHVYWYRQLPEEGLKFMVYLQKENIIDESGMPKERFSAEFPKEGPSILRIQQVVRGDSAAYFCASSIRDSGQLNEKLFFGSGTQLSVL.

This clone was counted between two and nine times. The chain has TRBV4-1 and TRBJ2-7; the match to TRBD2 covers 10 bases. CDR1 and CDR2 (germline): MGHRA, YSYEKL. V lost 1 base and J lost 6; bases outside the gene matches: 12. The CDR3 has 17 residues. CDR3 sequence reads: CASSQGWASGRVIEQYF. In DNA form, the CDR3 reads TGCGCCAGCAGCCAAGGATGGGCTAGCGGGAGAGTGATCGAGCAGTACTTC.

CDR3 sequence: CASSVAGRTDTQYF. In nucleotides, the CDR3 is TGTGCCAGCAGCGTAGCTGGGAGGACAGATACGCAGTATTTT. The chain links TRBV9 to TRBJ2-3; TRBD2 might be the D (6 bases). The CDR3 runs 14 residues. Germline V lookup: CDR1 SGDLS, CDR2 YYNGEE. The V and J ends lost 0 bases and 3 bases respectively, with 8 bases between them.

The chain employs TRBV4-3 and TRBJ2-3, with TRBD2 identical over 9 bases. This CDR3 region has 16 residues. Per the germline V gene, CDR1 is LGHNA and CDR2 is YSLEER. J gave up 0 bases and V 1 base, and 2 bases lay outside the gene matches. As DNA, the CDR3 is TGCGCCAGCAGCCAAGTACTAGCGGGTAGCACAGATACGCAGTATTTT. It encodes CASSQVLAGSTDTQYF.

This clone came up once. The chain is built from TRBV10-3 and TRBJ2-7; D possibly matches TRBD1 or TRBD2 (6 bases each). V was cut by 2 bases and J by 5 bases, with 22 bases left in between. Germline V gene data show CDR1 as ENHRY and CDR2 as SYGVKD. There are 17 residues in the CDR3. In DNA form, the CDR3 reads TGTGCCATCAGTGAGGGGGGGCCGACGAGCTCCGCTAACGAGCAGTACTTC. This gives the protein CAISEGGPTSSANEQYF.

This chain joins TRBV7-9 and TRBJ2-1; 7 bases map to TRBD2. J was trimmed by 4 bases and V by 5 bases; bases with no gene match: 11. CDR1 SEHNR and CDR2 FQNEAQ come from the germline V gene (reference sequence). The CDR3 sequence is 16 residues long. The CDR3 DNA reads TGTGCCAGCAGCCCCCCCCCGGGACTACAATACAATGAGCAGTTCTTC. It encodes CASSPPPGLQYNEQFF.

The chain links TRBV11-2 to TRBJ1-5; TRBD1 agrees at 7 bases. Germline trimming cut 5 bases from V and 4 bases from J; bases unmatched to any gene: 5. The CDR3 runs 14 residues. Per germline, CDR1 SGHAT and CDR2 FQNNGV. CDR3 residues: CASSQQGFNQPQHF. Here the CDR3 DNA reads TGTGCCAGCAGCCAACAGGGGTTTAATCAGCCCCAGCATTTT.

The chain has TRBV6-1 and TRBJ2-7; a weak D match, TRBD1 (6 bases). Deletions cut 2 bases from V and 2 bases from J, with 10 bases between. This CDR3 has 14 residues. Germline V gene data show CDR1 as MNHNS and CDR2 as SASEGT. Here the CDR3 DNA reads TGTGCCAGCAGTGAATGGACAGCCACCTACGAGCAGTACTTC. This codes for CASSEWTATYEQYF.